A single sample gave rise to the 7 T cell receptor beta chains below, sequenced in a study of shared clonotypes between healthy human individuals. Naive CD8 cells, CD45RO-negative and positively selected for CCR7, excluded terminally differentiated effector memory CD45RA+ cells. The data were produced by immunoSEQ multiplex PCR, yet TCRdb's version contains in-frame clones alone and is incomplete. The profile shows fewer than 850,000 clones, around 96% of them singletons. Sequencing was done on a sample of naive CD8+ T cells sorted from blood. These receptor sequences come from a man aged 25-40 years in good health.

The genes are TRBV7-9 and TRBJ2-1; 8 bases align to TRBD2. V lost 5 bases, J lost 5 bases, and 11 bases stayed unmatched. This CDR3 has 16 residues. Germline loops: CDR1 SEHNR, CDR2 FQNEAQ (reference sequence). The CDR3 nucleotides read TGTGCCAGCAGCCGCACCGGGACTAGGTTACACAATGAGCAGTTCTTC. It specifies CASSRTGTRLHNEQFF.

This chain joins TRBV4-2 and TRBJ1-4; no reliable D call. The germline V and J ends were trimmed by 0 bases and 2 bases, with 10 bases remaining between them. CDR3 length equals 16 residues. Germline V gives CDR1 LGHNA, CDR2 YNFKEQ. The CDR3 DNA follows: TGTGCCAGCAGCCAAGATAGGTGGGCCACTAATGAAAAACTGTTTTTT. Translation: CASSQDRWATNEKLFF.

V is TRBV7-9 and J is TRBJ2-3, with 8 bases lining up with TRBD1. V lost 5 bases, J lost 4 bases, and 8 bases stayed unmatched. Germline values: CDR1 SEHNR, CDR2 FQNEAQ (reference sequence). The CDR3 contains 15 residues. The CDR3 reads CASSLRQGRADTQYF. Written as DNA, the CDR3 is TGTGCCAGCAGCCTCCGACAGGGGAGAGCAGATACGCAGTATTTT. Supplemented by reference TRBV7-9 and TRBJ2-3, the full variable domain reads DTGVSQNPRHKITKRGQNVTFRCDPISEHNRLYWYRQTLGQGPEFLTYFQNEAQLEKSRLLSDRFSAERPKGSFSTLEIQRTEQGDSAMYLCASSLRQGRADTQYFGPGTRLTVL.

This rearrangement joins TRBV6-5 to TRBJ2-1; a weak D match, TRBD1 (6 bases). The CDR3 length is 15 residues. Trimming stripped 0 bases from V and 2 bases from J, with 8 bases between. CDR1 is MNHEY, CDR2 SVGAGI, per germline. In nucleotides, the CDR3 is TGTGCCAGCAGTTACTCAGGGGGTACCTACAATGAGCAGTTCTTC. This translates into CASSYSGGTYNEQFF.

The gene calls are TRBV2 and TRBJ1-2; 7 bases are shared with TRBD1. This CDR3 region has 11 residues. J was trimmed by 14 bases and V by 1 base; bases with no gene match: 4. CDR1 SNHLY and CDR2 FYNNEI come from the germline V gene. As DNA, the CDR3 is TGTGCCAGCAGTGAAGGTACGGACAGGACCTTC. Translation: CASSEGTDRTF.

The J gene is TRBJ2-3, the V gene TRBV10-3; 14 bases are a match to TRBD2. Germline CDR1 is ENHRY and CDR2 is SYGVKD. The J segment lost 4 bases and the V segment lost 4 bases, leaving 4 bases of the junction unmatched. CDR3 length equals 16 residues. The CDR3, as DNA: TGTGCCATCAGTGGGACTAGCGGGAGGAATCCAGATACGCAGTATTTT. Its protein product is CAISGTSGRNPDTQYF.

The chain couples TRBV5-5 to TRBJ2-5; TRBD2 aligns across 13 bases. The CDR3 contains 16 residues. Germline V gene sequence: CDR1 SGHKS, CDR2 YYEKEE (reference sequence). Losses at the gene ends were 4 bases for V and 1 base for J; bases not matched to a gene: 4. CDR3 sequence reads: CASSGRLAGGQETQYF. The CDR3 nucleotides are TGTGCCAGCAGCGGACGACTAGCGGGGGGCCAAGAGACCCAGTACTTC.